The entry that follows covers one TCR beta chain sequence. What it binds is unknown. PCR amplification relied on 60 Vbeta primers (plus 13 Jbeta primers). Data came from immunoSEQ multiplex PCR; TCRdb stores just in-frame clones and leaves some out. The data hold around 200,000 clones, with around 83% observed a single time. Germline loops: CDR1 MNHNS, CDR2 SASEGT. The V and J ends lost 2 bases and 5 bases respectively, with 16 bases between them. This CDR3 contains 16 residues. The record originates from a study of cytomegalovirus exposure and HLA in healthy donors. The study, taken as a whole, reports: When analyzed later, a missense DCLRE1C variant was found to be linked to TCR beta V- and J-gene trimming. A later analysis reported that several of the most significant clusters appeared to be linked to common viral pathogens, among them Epstein-Barr virus.

Source material: PBMCs. The V call is TRBV6-1, the J call TRBJ1-5; D might be TRBD1 (5 bases). The sequence derives from a woman between 40 and 50 years old in good health and CMV-seronegative. CDR3: CASSENRGRVYQPQHF. In DNA form, the CDR3 reads TGTGCCAGCAGTGAAAACCGGGGGAGGGTATATCAGCCCCAGCATTTT.